This T cell receptor beta chain is drawn from a study of regulatory T cells in long-lasting Graves disease. Study context: Those Graves' patients who were newly diagnosed had been on antithyroid drugs under 3 months.

The time point: newly diagnosed GD, antithyroid drugs for less than 3 months. The TCR library used RNA extracted from PBMCs. Trimming removed 6 bases at V and 7 bases at J, with 7 bases between. Germline loops: CDR1 MGHDK, CDR2 SYGVNS. The CDR3 has 12 amino acids. Libraries of TCR beta came from iRepertoire HTBI primers plus Arm-PCR of CDR3 regions. TCRdb re-derived calls from the multiplex PCR reads in MiXCR, one entry per CDR3 protein. Of around 250,000 distinct CDR3 sequences listed, 20% to 25% were seen once; the top ten hold more than 11%. The J gene is TRBJ1-6, the V gene TRBV25-1; D is perhaps TRBD1 (5 bases). The source is a female donor with Graves disease. This sample comprised peripheral blood mononuclear cells (PBMCs), obtained at new diagnosis, from a patient treated with antithyroid drugs. CDR3 nucleotide sequence: TGTGCCAGCAGGGGGGACAATTCACCCCTCCACTTT. It translates to CASRGDNSPLHF.